The 26 T cell receptor beta chains listed next were all sequenced from one sample in a study of beta chain features in type 1 diabetes. The investigators reverse transcribed all of the isolated RNA, so they sequenced expressed TCRB transcripts. The repertoire was sequenced with immunoSEQ multiplex PCR; TCRdb's copy has only in-frame clones and lacks some. This sample carries about 300,000 clones, roughly 8% of them seen once, and the ten largest clones take 1%. The sequenced sample was central memory CD4+ T cells from blood. These receptor sequences come from a woman under 30 in good health.

This clone turned up a few times. The chain is built from TRBV30 and TRBJ1-3; D is possibly TRBD1 (5 bases). Trimming removed 2 bases from V and 4 bases from J, with 15 bases in between. The CDR3 is 15 residues long. The germline V gene encodes CDR1 GTSNPN and CDR2 SVGIG (reference sequence). The DNA of the CDR3 is TGTGCCTGGAGTTTGGGAACAGGCCCCGGAAACACCATATATTTT. Encoded protein: CAWSLGTGPGNTIYF.

This clone was detected only a few times. The rearrangement joins TRBV10-3 to TRBJ1-1; D gene ambiguous. Germline lookup yields CDR1 ENHRY and CDR2 SYGVKD. Trimming cost V 4 bases and J 1 base, with 10 bases left between them. This CDR3 region has 14 residues. CDR3 loop: CAISVLDRNTEAFF. The CDR3 bases are TGTGCCATCAGTGTACTGGATAGGAACACTGAAGCTTTCTTT.

The chain uses TRBV6-4 and TRBJ2-2, with D unresolved. V lost 5 bases to trimming and J lost 9 bases, with 16 bases between them. The CDR3 spans 14 residues. Germline V gene data show CDR1 as MRHNA and CDR2 as SNTAGT. The CDR3 DNA follows: TGTGCCAGCAGTAAGGAGCCCTCGTCCCGGGAGCTGTTTTTT. Its protein product is CASSKEPSSRELFF.

The chain uses TRBV7-2 and TRBJ2-1; 10 nucleotides line up with TRBD1. Germline-derived CDR1 and CDR2 are SGHTA and FQGNSA. V lost 5 bases and J lost 8; bases outside the gene matches: 9. This CDR3 spans 15 amino acids. CDR3 sequence (DNA): TGTGCCAGCAGCCTGGGCGGGGACAGGGGATATGAGCAGTTCTTC. Translation gives CASSLGGDRGYEQFF. Variable domain in full (rest from reference TRBV7-2 and TRBJ2-1): GAGVSQSPSNKVTEKGKDVELRCDPISGHTALYWYRQSLGQGLEFLIYFQGNSAPDKSGLPSDRFSAERTGGSVSTLTIQRTQQEDSAVYLCASSLGGDRGYEQFFGPGTRLTVL.

This clone was observed many times. The V call is TRBV5-6, the J call TRBJ1-4; 7 bases are a match to TRBD1. Per germline, CDR1 SGHDT and CDR2 YYEEEE. Unmatched junction bases numbered 2, after V lost 0 bases and J lost 0 bases. CDR3 length: 16 amino acids. The CDR3 loop reads CASSLGGQSTNEKLFF. In DNA, the CDR3 is TGTGCCAGCAGCTTGGGGGGACAGTCAACTAATGAAAAACTGTTTTTT.

The sample holds a few counts of this clone. This chain connects TRBV7-9 to TRBJ2-1; either TRBD1 or TRBD2 may supply D (5 bases each). CDR3 size: 13 residues. The V end was cut by 5 bases, the J end by 9 bases, with 14 bases between. Germline assignment: CDR1 SEHNR and CDR2 FQNEAQ (reference sequence). CDR3 sequence: CASSPNEGSEQFF. CDR3 bases: TGTGCCAGCAGCCCCAATGAGGGGTCTGAGCAGTTCTTC.

The chain recombines TRBV7-3 with TRBJ2-7; D call uncertain. This CDR3 contains 13 residues. Germline loops: CDR1 SGHTA, CDR2 FQGTGA. Trimming stripped 2 bases from V and 4 bases from J, with 9 bases between. CDR3 sequence reads: CASSLRLGYEQYF. Here the CDR3 DNA reads TGTGCCAGCAGCTTACGGTTAGGGTACGAGCAGTACTTC.

The chain uses TRBV29-1 and TRBJ2-5, with unresolved D. Between the trimmed V and J ends, which lost 6 bases and 1 base, there was a span of 9 bases. Germline assignment: CDR1 SQVTM and CDR2 ANQGSEA. CDR3 length equals 12 residues. CDR3 region: CSVRQVQETQYF. The CDR3 DNA follows: TGCAGCGTGCGACAAGTCCAAGAGACCCAGTACTTC.

This clone was seen more than once but under ten times. The chain employs TRBV5-8 and TRBJ2-3, with D maybe TRBD1 (5 bases). Germline V gene data show CDR1 as SGHTS and CDR2 as YDEGEE. Trimming stripped 1 base from V and 5 bases from J, with 8 bases between. The CDR3 extends over 13 amino acids. CDR3 loop: CASSLLREDTQYF. The CDR3 region has the DNA TGTGCCAGCAGCTTGCTCAGGGAAGATACGCAGTATTTT.

This clone was counted between two and nine times. V gene TRBV5-5 combines with J gene TRBJ2-3; D is unclear. This CDR3 comprises 12 residues. The germline gives CDR1 SGHKS, CDR2 YYEKEE (reference sequence). V was shortened by 4 bases and J by 7 bases, with 10 bases between the two germline ends. DNA for the CDR3: TGTGCCAGCAGCCCCCTAACAAATACGCAGTATTTT. Protein product: CASSPLTNTQYF.

There are many counts of this clone. V gene TRBV7-3 combines with J gene TRBJ2-1, with TRBD2 identical over 13 bases. CDR1 is SGHTA and CDR2 is FQGTGA in the germline V gene. J gave up 5 bases and V 6 bases, and 13 bases lay outside the gene matches. There are 18 residues in the CDR3. The CDR3 sequence is CASSLSGPGTSGNNEQFF. Written as DNA, the CDR3 is TGTGCCAGCAGTTTGTCTGGCCCCGGGACTAGCGGGAACAATGAGCAGTTCTTC.

The sample holds many counts of this clone. This chain links TRBV7-2 with TRBJ1-1; maybe TRBD1 (6 bases). This CDR3 region has 13 residues. Trimming took 8 bases from V and 1 from J, leaving 11 bases between them. Germline V gene sequence: CDR1 SGHTA, CDR2 FQGNSA. CDR3 sequence reads: CASYRDPNTEAFF. The CDR3 DNA is TGTGCCAGCTACAGGGATCCGAACACTGAAGCTTTCTTT.

This clone was seen a handful of times. The chain couples TRBV7-9 to TRBJ1-1; the D gene is possibly TRBD1 (5 bases). Trimming pared 5 bases from V and 1 base from J, leaving 14 bases between. Germline V lookup: CDR1 SEHNR, CDR2 FQNEAQ (reference sequence). CDR3 length: 15 residues. The CDR3 sequence: CASSPGTPANTEAFF. The CDR3 DNA follows: TGTGCCAGCAGCCCTGGGACTCCAGCGAACACTGAAGCTTTCTTT.

This clone was counted many times. The J gene is TRBJ2-2, the V gene TRBV10-3; possibly TRBD1 for D (6 bases). V was clipped by 2 bases and J by 3 bases, with 13 bases between them. The CDR3 spans 16 residues. CDR1 and CDR2 from the germline V gene are ENHRY and SYGVKD. CDR3: CAISEGGQIYTGELFF. In nucleotides, the CDR3 is TGTGCCATCAGTGAGGGAGGACAGATTTACACCGGGGAGCTGTTTTTT.

This clone has ten or more counts. The V and J genes are TRBV5-4 and TRBJ2-3; D uncertain. CDR1 SGHNT and CDR2 YYREEE come from the germline V gene (reference sequence). The CDR3 is 12 residues long. V was cut by 0 bases and J by 4 bases, with 3 bases left in between. The CDR3 DNA follows: TGTGCCAGCAGCTTGGGCGCAGATACGCAGTATTTT. This sequence encodes CASSLGADTQYF.

The sample holds many counts of this clone. V usage is TRBV6-6 and J usage is TRBJ2-4; D is ambiguous. Trimming pared 2 bases from V and 3 bases from J, leaving 5 bases between. The CDR3 sequence is 13 residues long. From germline, CDR1 is MNHNY and CDR2 SVGAGI (reference sequence). CDR3 sequence (DNA): TGTGCCAGCAGTTACGACGTCAAAAACATTCAGTACTTC. Its translation is CASSYDVKNIQYF.

This clone was counted ten times or more. The chain joins TRBV7-8 to TRBJ2-3; D possibly uses TRBD1 or TRBD2 (5 bases each). The germline V gene encodes CDR1 SGHVS and CDR2 FQNEAQ. Between the trimmed V and J ends, which lost 3 bases and 4 bases, there was a span of 17 bases. CDR3 length: 16 amino acids. As DNA, the CDR3 is TGTGCCAGCAGCTTGGGTAGGGACCGGGACGCAGATACGCAGTATTTT. Translated, it gives CASSLGRDRDADTQYF.

This clone occurred a few times. V usage is TRBV19 and J usage is TRBJ1-2; possible D gene TRBD1, 5 bases. Trimming shortened V by 7 bases and J by 5 bases, and 17 bases separated the two germline ends. Germline lookup yields CDR1 LNHDA and CDR2 SQIVND (reference sequence). This CDR3 comprises 14 residues. This CDR3 is CASISRGPPYGYTF. DNA for the CDR3: TGTGCCAGTATTTCTAGGGGTCCTCCTTATGGCTACACCTTC.

V usage is TRBV5-4 and J usage is TRBJ2-7; maybe TRBD2 (5 bases). Deletions cut 1 base from V and 6 bases from J, with 11 bases between. Germline V gene data show CDR1 as SGHNT and CDR2 as YYREEE (reference sequence). This CDR3 comprises 13 residues. CDR3 protein: CASSLTHAGEQYF. The CDR3 region has the DNA TGTGCCAGCAGCTTGACACACGCGGGCGAGCAGTACTTC.

V and J are TRBV27 and TRBJ2-1; 10 positions agree with TRBD1. Trimming at V came to 6 bases and at J to 9 bases, leaving 8 bases not matched to a gene. The CDR3 runs 14 residues. The germline gives CDR1 MNHEY, CDR2 SMNVEV (reference sequence). The CDR3 bases are TGTGCCAGCAGCCGCGGGACAGGGGTTGGTGAGCAGTTCTTC. It specifies CASSRGTGVGEQFF.

Notes on this clone: The sample contains more than one DNA sequence encoding this CDR3. This chain uses TRBV7-9 with TRBJ1-3; D is perhaps TRBD1 (6 bases). Germline V CDR1 and CDR2: SEHNR, FQNEAQ (reference sequence). This CDR3 is built from 16 residues. Trimming shortened V by 5 bases and J by 0 bases, and 14 bases separated the two germline ends. In nucleotides, the CDR3 is TGTGCCAGCAGCCTAGGACAGCCAAACTCTGGAAACACCATATATTTT. Its translation: CASSLGQPNSGNTIYF.

This clone was observed a few times. The rearrangement joins TRBV18 to TRBJ2-3, with TRBD2 identical over 8 bases. Germline trimming cut 5 bases from V and 3 bases from J; bases unmatched to any gene: 7. CDR3 length: 15 residues. Germline CDR1 is KGHSH and CDR2 is LQKENI. The CDR3 protein is CASSYASGYTDTQYF. CDR3 DNA: TGTGCCAGCTCATACGCTAGCGGGTATACAGATACGCAGTATTTT. The variable domain in full, completed from reference TRBV18 and TRBJ2-3, reads NAGVMQNPRHLVRRRGQEARLRCSPMKGHSHVYWYRQLPEEGLKFMVYLQKENIIDESGMPKERFSAEFPKEGPSILRIQQVVRGDSAAYFCASSYASGYTDTQYFGPGTRLTVL.

In its sample, this clone was seen a few times. V usage is TRBV28 and J usage is TRBJ2-2; D may be TRBD1 (5 bases). The CDR3 length is 17 residues. V lost 5 bases and J lost 0, with 16 bases in between. Germline V gene sequence: CDR1 MDHEN, CDR2 SYDVKM. The DNA for the CDR3 is TGTGCCAGCAGTCCTCCGGTGGACATTGCGAACACCGGGGAGCTGTTTTTT. Protein: CASSPPVDIANTGELFF.

This clone turned up a few times. The rearrangement joins TRBV6-5 to TRBJ1-2; D uncertain. CDR1 is MNHEY and CDR2 is SVGAGI in the germline V gene. Trimming took 6 bases from V and 6 from J, leaving 11 bases between them. This CDR3 region has 12 residues. CDR3 residues: CASSLGDHGYTF. CDR3 nucleotide sequence: TGTGCCAGCAGCCTCGGAGACCATGGCTACACCTTC.

This clone was seen a handful of times. The V and J genes are TRBV6-6 and TRBJ1-5; perhaps TRBD1 as D (6 bases). Germline V gene data show CDR1 as MNHNY and CDR2 as SVGAGI (reference sequence). V dropped 5 bases and J dropped 0 bases, with 11 bases sitting between them. The length of the CDR3 is 15 residues. The CDR3 loop reads CASSHGTPSNQPQHF. Here the CDR3 DNA reads TGTGCCAGCAGTCACGGGACACCTAGCAATCAGCCCCAGCATTTT.

V usage is TRBV13 and J usage is TRBJ2-3; D is perhaps TRBD1 (6 bases). Germline lookup yields CDR1 PRHDT and CDR2 FYEKMQ (reference sequence). V was clipped by 2 bases and J by 6 bases, with 21 bases between them. This CDR3 has 17 amino acids. This CDR3 reads CASSLPADSSSTDTQYF. CDR3 DNA sequence: TGTGCCAGCAGCTTACCCGCGGACAGCTCCTCGACGGATACGCAGTATTTT.